This TCR beta chain was identified in a study of post-analysis software for immune sequencing data (dated by TCRdb to between 2014 and 2017). Regarding the study in general: The recorded disease courses included relapsing-remitting, secondary progressive and progressive-relapsing multiple sclerosis, and some patients had no subtype annotation. The patient repertoires were set against 11 previously published healthy control repertoires from donors whose ages ranged from roughly 6 to 27 years. A subset of samples was prepared in parallel using single-end sample barcoding, then pooled and co-amplified after Illumina adapter ligation. Study-wide findings and limitations: Significantly lower normalized Chao1 diversity was found in multiple sclerosis patients than in controls, suggesting substantial peripheral T-cell clonal expansion. The multiple sclerosis patient group was slightly younger than the control group. When samples were clustered directly using the F measure, samples prepared in the same batch co-clustered strongly, which prompted a batch-effect correction.

The receptor library was made with PCR. The listed sequencing device is Illumina HiSeq 2500. To reduce PCR and sequencing biases, unique molecular identifiers were built into the TCR beta cDNA libraries. Approximately 500,000 cDNA molecules were obtained per 1 to 10 million input T cells, so each molecule approximated one T cell. Patient libraries were prepared and sequenced with the same protocol used for the earlier healthy control dataset. Samples belonging to the same batch were prepared together, multiplexed and sequenced on a shared HiSeq lane. The paper's processing steps were these. MIGEC handled the raw barcoded reads, throwing out single-read molecular identifier groups before consensus assembly and CDR3 extraction. VDJtools was used for post-analysis of the clonotype tables, and diversity was normalized by down-sampling every dataset to the size of the smallest sample. In repertoire overlap clustering, CDR3 amino acid sequences, but not nucleotide sequences, were matched to correct batch-related cross-sample contamination. TCRdb's own reprocessing of the public reads used fastp at Q25 and MiXCR and kept productive beta chains. Rows with one shared CDR3 protein collapse into an entry with the most common genes and DNA. These V and J calls rely on TCRdb rather than the paper's analysis. Present in this sample are 150,000 to 200,000 distinct CDR3 sequences, approximately 30% of which were seen just once. Over 1.2% of the sample is taken by the ten largest.

To demonstrate the VDJtools post-analysis software, the study profiled TCR beta repertoires from the peripheral blood of some 13 young patients with multiple sclerosis. The multiple sclerosis patients were children and adolescents between roughly 6 and 17 years of age. This clonotype has a count of ten or more. Its antigen has not been determined. Base qualities are not at hand, and no much larger clone is one base apart. The specimen was blood. This sequence originates from a girl aged 10-17 years with multiple sclerosis.

The CDR3 loop reads CASSLMLAKNIQYF. In nucleotides, the sequence is TGTGCCAGCAGTTTAATGCTAGCCAAAAACATTCAGTACTTC. The rearrangement joined TRBV12-3 or TRBV12-4 to TRBJ2-4; the D gene lacks a confident call. Measured from the cysteine to the phenylalanine, the CDR3 is 14 residues long. Here the CDR3 DNA is all that survives: 42 bases in frame from base 1. V drops 2 bases and J drops 0 bases, leaving 5 bases in between.